What follows are 20 T cell receptor beta chains derived from one specimen sequenced in a study of T cells in Graves' hyperthyroidism and ophthalmopathy. Researchers took RNA transcripts and amplified the TCR beta CDR3 regions from them. The HTBI primer set was used in a first-round RT-PCR of the TCR CDR3. TCRdb analysed the multiplex PCR reads with MiXCR anew, one entry per CDR3 protein. Of around 690,000 distinct CDR3 sequences in the sample, 17% were seen once. The sample was blood. The origin of the receptors is a man between 45 and 60 years old with Graves' hyperthyroidism.

This clonotype showed up many times. This rearrangement joins TRBV7-2 to TRBJ1-5; no clear D. Germline CDR1 SGHTA, CDR2 FQGNSA. This CDR3 is built from 16 residues. Trimming took 1 base from V and 0 from J, leaving 10 bases between them. The CDR3 bases are TGTGCCAGCAGCTTAGGGGTGCGGCTTAGCAATCAGCCCCAGCATTTT. Protein sequence: CASSLGVRLSNQPQHF.

This clonotype was seen at least ten times. This sequence joins TRBV5-1 and TRBJ2-1; 12 bases are shared with TRBD2. The germline CDR1 and CDR2 sequences are SGHRS and YFSETQ. Unmatched junction bases numbered 5, after V lost 3 bases and J lost 7 bases. The CDR3 has 15 amino acids. In nucleotides, the CDR3 is TGCGCCAGCAGCTACCTAGCGGGGGGGGAGAATGAGCAGTTCTTC. The encoded protein is CASSYLAGGENEQFF.

This clonotype was seen many times. The chain combines TRBV28 with TRBJ1-5; no firm D call. Trimming pared 7 bases from V and 0 bases from J, leaving 10 bases between. Germline-derived CDR1 and CDR2 are MDHEN and SYDVKM. This CDR3 has 14 amino acids. The CDR3, as DNA: TGTGCCAGCATCGATAGCTATAGCAATCAGCCCCAGCATTTT. It encodes CASIDSYSNQPQHF.

The V and J genes are TRBV3-1 and TRBJ2-7; D not resolved. Trimming removed 0 bases at V and 2 bases at J, with 11 bases between. Per germline, CDR1 LGHDT and CDR2 YNNKEL (reference sequence). This CDR3 region has 15 residues. CDR3 in amino acids: CASSQDIVRTYEQYF. The DNA for the CDR3 is TGTGCCAGCAGCCAAGATATAGTCAGGACCTACGAGCAGTACTTC.

The sample holds many counts of this clonotype. CDR3 nucleotide sequence: TGTGCCAGCAGTTTGAGAATAACTGTCCAAGAGACCCAGTACTTC. Translation: CASSLRITVQETQYF. V is TRBV28 and J is TRBJ2-5; D is undetermined. CDR1 MDHEN and CDR2 SYDVKM come from the germline V gene. V lost 3 bases, J lost 1 base, and 12 bases lay in between. The CDR3 is made up of 15 amino acids.

The rearrangement uses TRBV5-6 and TRBJ1-2, with a tentative D call TRBD1 (6 bases). From germline, CDR1 is SGHDT and CDR2 YYEEEE. This CDR3 has 14 amino acids. V lost 5 bases and J 2 bases, leaving 13 bases between the germline ends. This CDR3 is CASRLPGQNYGYTF. The CDR3 DNA reads TGTGCCAGCAGATTACCGGGACAAAACTATGGCTACACCTTC. The whole variable domain, filled in from reference TRBV5-6 and TRBJ1-2, reads DAGVTQSPTHLIKTRGQQVTLRCSPKSGHDTVSWYQQALGQGPQFIFQYYEEEERQRGNFPDRFSGHQFPNYSSELNVNALLLGDSALYLCASRLPGQNYGYTFGSGTRLTVV.

This clonotype was seen repeatedly, ten times or more. The V gene is TRBV11-2, the J gene TRBJ2-7; D is undetermined. This CDR3 comprises 11 residues. V gave up 6 bases and J gave up 6 bases, with 9 bases separating them. Germline lookup yields CDR1 SGHAT and CDR2 FQNNGV. The DNA of the CDR3 is TGTGCCAGCAGTCTACTGGGCGAGCAGTACTTC. As protein: CASSLLGEQYF.

This clonotype was recorded many times. The CDR3 is CASNRLRVDEAFF. In nucleotides, the CDR3 is TGTGCCAGCAACCGCCTCCGGGTGGATGAAGCTTTCTTT. The chain combines TRBV13 with TRBJ1-1; D unresolved. Between the trimmed V and J ends, which lost 7 bases and 7 bases, there was a span of 16 bases. Germline assignment: CDR1 PRHDT and CDR2 FYEKMQ (reference sequence). CDR3 length: 13 amino acids. The whole variable domain, remainder taken from reference TRBV13 and TRBJ1-1, is AAGVIQSPRHLIKEKRETATLKCYPIPRHDTVYWYQQGPGQDPQFLISFYEKMQSDKGSIPDRFSAQQFSDYHSELNMSSLELGDSALYFCASNRLRVDEAFFGQGTRLTVV.

The sample holds many counts of this clonotype. The chain links TRBV7-3 to TRBJ2-1, with D possibly matching TRBD2 (6 bases). There are 17 residues in the CDR3. Trimming left V 1 base short and J 1 base short, with 14 bases between. Germline V gene lookup returns CDR1 SGHTA and CDR2 FQGTGA. The CDR3: CASSLNGGKGSYNEQFF. In DNA form, the CDR3 reads TGTGCCAGCAGCTTAAATGGCGGGAAAGGGTCCTACAATGAGCAGTTCTTC.

The chain joins TRBV20-1 to TRBJ2-1, with 9 bases lining up with TRBD2. With 5 bases clipped from V and 1 base from J, the junction kept 9 bases outside the gene matches. The CDR3 is 16 residues long. Germline CDR1 and CDR2: DFQATT and SNEGSKA (reference sequence). Here the CDR3 reads CSAERGLAGSYNEQFF. CDR3 in DNA: TGCAGTGCTGAACGGGGACTAGCTGGTTCCTACAATGAGCAGTTCTTC.

V is TRBV6-2 or TRBV6-3 and J is TRBJ2-1; 9 bases match TRBD2. The CDR3 loop spans 16 amino acids. The trim removed 6 bases at V and 3 bases at J, leaving 9 bases unmatched. The V gene's germline CDR1 is MNHEY and CDR2 SVGEGT. CDR3 loop: CASRPAAGGYYNEQFF. The CDR3 DNA follows: TGTGCCAGCAGACCCGCCGCGGGAGGGTACTACAATGAGCAGTTCTTC.

This clonotype was counted a few times. The J gene is TRBJ2-2, the V gene TRBV5-1; no firm D call. CDR1 SGHRS and CDR2 YFSETQ come from the germline V gene. V was pared by 4 bases and J by 6 bases, with 7 bases between. The CDR3 extends over 12 amino acids. The CDR3 protein is CASSAVPGELFF. CDR3 bases: TGCGCCAGCAGCGCCGTCCCCGGGGAGCTGTTTTTT.

Regarding this clonotype: Since a much larger clone is just one base distant, this may be a read error. This rearrangement joins TRBV27 to TRBJ2-7, with 8 bases identical to TRBD2. Germline lookup yields CDR1 MNHEY and CDR2 SMNVEV (reference sequence). The CDR3 spans 15 residues. The CDR3 reads CASGLSRGRPHEQYF. The CDR3 DNA reads TGTGCCAGCGGTTTATCCCGCGGGAGGCCCCACGAGCAGTACTTC.

The sample holds one count of this clonotype. The genes are TRBV12-3 or TRBV12-4 and TRBJ2-2, with D hard to call. V lost 1 base and J 0 bases, leaving 6 bases between the germline ends. This CDR3 comprises 15 residues. This CDR3 is CASSLGSSNTGELFF. In DNA, the CDR3 is TGTGCCAGCAGTTTAGGCTCCTCGAACACCGGGGAGCTGTTTTTT.

This clonotype was detected ten times or more. This sequence joins TRBV6-1 and TRBJ2-5; TRBD2 matches 7 bases. The CDR3 extends over 14 amino acids. Looked up from germline, CDR1 is MNHNS and CDR2 is SASEGT. Trimming took 6 bases from V and 3 from J; bases not matched to a gene: 7. For the CDR3, the DNA is TGTGCCAGCAGGCTAGCGGCAACCAAAGAGACCCAGTACTTC. It is translated as CASRLAATKETQYF.

This clonotype was counted only a few times. The junction differs from germline at one of its ends, possibly a read error. The chain employs TRBV6-1 and TRBJ2-1, with D possibly being TRBD2 (6 bases). The CDR3 sequence is 12 residues long. The germline gives CDR1 MNHNS, CDR2 SASEGT. The CDR3 protein is CVSTWTMNEQFF. The DNA for the CDR3 is TGTGTCAGCACCTGGACTATGAATGAGCAGTTCTTC.

This clonotype came up many times. The chain joins TRBV20-1 to TRBJ2-2, with 7 positions matching TRBD2. The CDR3 covers 14 residues. Germline CDR1 reads DFQATT; CDR2 reads SNEGSKA (reference sequence). Trimming removed 3 bases from V and 0 bases from J; junction bases left unmatched: 1. CDR3 DNA sequence: TGCAGTGCTAGGACTAGCACGAACACCGGGGAGCTGTTTTTT. This codes for CSARTSTNTGELFF.

This clonotype was observed a few times. The chain recombines TRBV7-9 with TRBJ2-7, with 7 bases matching TRBD2. With V trimmed by 8 bases and J by 2 bases, 3 bases remained unmatched. This CDR3 has 12 amino acids. Germline assignment: CDR1 SEHNR and CDR2 FQNEAQ (reference sequence). CDR3 DNA: TGTGCCAGCGGGACTACCCCCTACGAGCAGTACTTC. Its protein product is CASGTTPYEQYF.

This clonotype was observed at least ten times. This chain links TRBV6-6 with TRBJ1-5; 8 nucleotides align to TRBD1. CDR1 is MNHNY, CDR2 SVGAGI, per germline (reference sequence). CDR3 length: 19 amino acids. V was pared by 2 bases and J by 0 bases, with 12 bases of the junction left unmatched. CDR3: CASSYRHPDRVDSNQPQHF. The CDR3 DNA follows: TGTGCCAGCAGTTACCGGCATCCGGACAGGGTGGATAGCAATCAGCCCCAGCATTTT.

Remarks on this clonotype: This may stem from a read error, because a much larger clone lies one nucleotide away. The CDR3 carries no conserved terminal phenylalanine or tryptophan, so it likely arises from a read error. This chain uses TRBV28 with TRBJ2-2; weak D call: TRBD1 (6 bases). Germline V CDR1 and CDR2: MDHEN, SYDVKM. The CDR3 runs to 16 residues. Between the trimmed V and J ends, which lost 7 bases and 4 bases, there was a span of 19 bases. CDR3 DNA: TGTGCCAGCAACCAGCCACTGGGGGCGGTCACCGGGGAGCTGTTTCTT. Residues: CASNQPLGAVTGELFL.